This passage covers 22 T cell receptor beta chains from one sample sequenced in a study of cytomegalovirus exposure and HLA in healthy donors. PCR used 60 Vbeta primers and 13 Jbeta primers. Sequenced by immunoSEQ multiplex PCR; TCRdb stores in-frame clones only, minus some. The sample has around 40,000 clones, less than 85% seen once; the top ten hold about 10%. Sequencing was performed on PBMCs. These receptors were taken from a woman under 30 in good health and CMV-seropositive.

The chain employs TRBV29-1 and TRBJ2-7, with TRBD1 identical over 8 bases. Germline CDR1 SQVTM, CDR2 ANQGSEA. The ends lost 6 bases at V and 5 bases at J; junction bases unmatched: 15. The CDR3 is made up of 15 amino acids. Written as DNA, the CDR3 is TGCAGCGTCGAGGGGACAGGACCAAACCTAAACGAGCAGTACTTC. Protein sequence: CSVEGTGPNLNEQYF.

This clone has just a few counts. The gene calls are TRBV5-3 and TRBJ2-7; 13 nucleotides match TRBD2. TRBV5-3 is flagged as an ORF with uncertain function. CDR3 size: 15 residues. V shed 4 bases, J shed 6 bases, and the junction held 7 bases outside the gene matches. The DNA of the CDR3 is TGTGCCAGAAGCCTGCCTGGGACTAGCGGGATCGAGCAGTACTTC. As protein: CARSLPGTSGIEQYF.

J is TRBJ1-2 and V is TRBV29-1; D gene ambiguous. The CDR3 length is 13 residues. The V end was cut by 6 bases, the J end by 6 bases, with 17 bases between. CDR1 and CDR2 from the germline V gene are SQVTM and ANQGSEA. The CDR3 protein is CSVSDGIRDGYTF. The CDR3 DNA is TGCAGCGTATCGGACGGGATCCGTGATGGCTACACCTTC.

The rearrangement links TRBV6-1 to TRBJ1-1; D perhaps matches TRBD1 (5 bases). Per germline, CDR1 MNHNS and CDR2 SASEGT. Trimming stripped 4 bases from V and 2 bases from J, with 8 bases between. This CDR3 has 13 amino acids. CDR3 sequence (DNA): TGTGCCAGCAGTGTAGGGGAAAACACTGAAGCTTTCTTT. Translation gives CASSVGENTEAFF.

The chain carries TRBV7-2 and TRBJ2-1; D not resolved. Trimming pared 0 bases from V and 7 bases from J, leaving 4 bases between. Per germline, CDR1 SGHTA and CDR2 FQGNSA. The CDR3 consists of 12 residues. As DNA, the CDR3 is TGTGCCAGCAGCTTAGCCCAGAATGAGCAGTTCTTC. Translating it yields CASSLAQNEQFF.

The gene calls are TRBV5-1 and TRBJ1-3; a weak D match, TRBD1 (6 bases). The CDR3 runs to 15 residues. Trimming stripped 5 bases from V and 0 bases from J, with 12 bases between. CDR1 is SGHRS, CDR2 YFSETQ, per germline. The CDR3 region is CASSGQSSSGNTIYF. The CDR3, as DNA: TGCGCCAGCAGTGGACAGTCAAGCTCTGGAAACACCATATATTTT. Looking up the rest from reference TRBV5-1 and TRBJ1-3 gives the full variable domain: KAGVTQTPRYLIKTRGQQVTLSCSPISGHRSVSWYQQTPGQGLQFLFEYFSETQRNKGNFPGRFSGRQFSNSRSEMNVSTLELGDSALYLCASSGQSSSGNTIYFGEGSWLTVV.

The chain joins TRBV21-1 to TRBJ1-1; TRBD1, the table's D call, lacks a check against the DNA. TRBV21-1 is a pseudogene segment. The CDR3 runs 17 residues. CDR3 nucleotide sequence: TGTGCCAGCAGCAAAAACAGGGGGCGCGGGTCTACTTGGGGAGCTTTCTTT. Amino acids: CASSKNRGRGSTWGAFF.

The chain has TRBV6-5 and TRBJ2-3; the match to TRBD2 covers 10 bases. The CDR3 runs to 15 residues. V lost 2 bases to trimming and J lost 6 bases; unmatched junction nucleotides: 5. Germline-derived CDR1 and CDR2 are MNHEY and SVGAGI. CDR3 in amino acids: CASSYSGGALDTQYF. The CDR3 nucleotides are TGTGCCAGCAGTTACAGCGGGGGGGCCCTGGATACGCAGTATTTT.

The V and J genes are TRBV18 and TRBJ1-1; TRBD1 aligns across 7 bases. With 3 bases clipped from V and 1 base from J, the junction kept 8 bases outside the gene matches. The germline gives CDR1 KGHSH, CDR2 LQKENI. The CDR3 has 16 amino acids. Here the CDR3 reads CASSPLLAGGNTEAFF. Here the CDR3 DNA reads TGTGCCAGCTCACCGTTACTGGCAGGGGGGAACACTGAAGCTTTCTTT.

This clone appeared once. The gene calls are TRBV2 and TRBJ1-5; possible D gene TRBD1, 5 bases. The V gene lost 3 bases and the J gene lost 0 bases, with 9 bases spanning the gap. CDR1 SNHLY and CDR2 FYNNEI come from the germline V gene. The CDR3 spans 15 residues. CDR3 residues: CASSEEGYSNQPQHF. The CDR3 DNA is TGTGCCAGCAGTGAGGAGGGGTATAGCAATCAGCCCCAGCATTTT.

This chain connects TRBV11-2 to TRBJ1-2; tentative D call: TRBD1 (5 bases). Trimming took off 6 bases at V and 7 bases at J, with 15 bases between the two ends. Germline CDR1 and CDR2: SGHAT and FQNNGV. CDR3 length: 13 amino acids. Here the CDR3 reads CASRGLVGGGYTF. In nucleotides, the CDR3 is TGTGCCAGCAGGGGCCTGGTCGGGGGTGGCTACACCTTC.

The chain carries TRBV5-1 and TRBJ2-2; maybe TRBD2 (5 bases). Between the trimmed V and J ends, which lost 0 bases and 0 bases, there was a span of 9 bases. This CDR3 has 16 residues. Germline V gene data show CDR1 as SGHRS and CDR2 as YFSETQ. This CDR3 reads CASSLGLITNTGELFF. The CDR3 DNA reads TGCGCCAGCAGCTTGGGACTAATCACGAACACCGGGGAGCTGTTTTTT.

The rearrangement links TRBV5-6 to TRBJ2-5; a possible D gene is TRBD2 (5 bases). The CDR3 has 13 amino acids. The germline V and J ends were trimmed by 2 bases and 4 bases, with 9 bases remaining between them. Germline V gene sequence: CDR1 SGHDT, CDR2 YYEEEE. CDR3 in DNA: TGTGCCAGCAGCTTACGGCGGGCAGAGACCCAGTACTTC. Its protein is CASSLRRAETQYF.

The table lists this clone with a few counts. This chain uses TRBV4-3 with TRBJ2-5, with D unresolved. V was trimmed by 0 bases and J by 1 base, leaving 9 bases between them. The germline V gene has CDR1 LGHNA and CDR2 YSLEER. The CDR3 is made up of 15 amino acids. The CDR3 protein is CASSQDRLPQETQYF. In nucleotides, the CDR3 is TGCGCCAGCAGCCAAGATCGTCTACCCCAAGAGACCCAGTACTTC.

The genes are TRBV5-1 and TRBJ2-3, with 11 bases fitting TRBD2. The CDR3 covers 17 residues. V shed 0 bases, J shed 0 bases, and the junction held 3 bases outside the gene matches. The germline V gene encodes CDR1 SGHRS and CDR2 YFSETQ. DNA of the CDR3: TGCGCCAGCAGCTTGGGACTAGCGGGAAGGAGCACAGATACGCAGTATTTT. It specifies CASSLGLAGRSTDTQYF.

This clone was counted only a few times. The chain couples TRBV7-2 to TRBJ2-7; 8 nucleotides align to TRBD1. The CDR3 totals 14 residues. Per the germline V gene, CDR1 is SGHTA and CDR2 is FQGNSA. Germline trimming cut 2 bases from V and 7 bases from J; bases unmatched to any gene: 7. The CDR3 loop reads CASSLRQGALEQYF. DNA for the CDR3: TGTGCCAGCAGCTTACGGCAGGGGGCGCTTGAGCAGTACTTC.

This clone was seen a few times. The chain links TRBV13 to TRBJ2-5; perhaps TRBD1 as D (6 bases). The V end was cut by 5 bases, the J end by 11 bases, with 18 bases between. The V gene's germline CDR1 is PRHDT and CDR2 FYEKMQ (reference sequence). This CDR3 contains 13 residues. The CDR3 DNA reads as TGTGCCAGCAGCCCTATACGGGACATGAGGCAGTACTTC. Encoded protein: CASSPIRDMRQYF.

This clone appeared a single time. The chain is built from TRBV6-6 and TRBJ2-3, with TRBD2 identical over 8 bases. Unmatched junction bases numbered 7, after V lost 8 bases and J lost 0 bases. The CDR3 covers 15 residues. Germline V gene data show CDR1 as MNHNY and CDR2 as SVGAGI (reference sequence). The CDR3 DNA reads as TGTGCCAGCGGCGGCGGGGGGTCTAGCACAGATACGCAGTATTTT. As protein: CASGGGGSSTDTQYF.

J is TRBJ1-2 and V is TRBV28; 7 bases line up with TRBD1. Losses at the gene ends were 3 bases for V and 2 bases for J; bases not matched to a gene: 9. The germline CDR1 and CDR2 sequences are MDHEN and SYDVKM. The CDR3 has 16 amino acids. The CDR3 protein is CASSLFLTGSNYGYTF. For the CDR3, the DNA is TGTGCCAGCAGTTTGTTTTTGACAGGGAGCAACTATGGCTACACCTTC.

V and J are TRBV6-1 and TRBJ1-2; TRBD1 matches 7 bases. CDR1 and CDR2 (germline): MNHNS, SASEGT. The CDR3 has 13 amino acids. V was pared by 7 bases and J by 2 bases, with 4 bases of the junction left unmatched. The CDR3 sequence: CASILTGNYGYTF. CDR3 coding DNA: TGTGCCAGCATACTGACAGGGAACTATGGCTACACCTTC.

The chain combines TRBV5-4 with TRBJ1-2; 7 nucleotides agree with TRBD1. The CDR3 sequence is 13 residues long. Trimming cost V 7 bases and J 8 bases; bases outside gene matches: 11. CDR1 is SGHNT, CDR2 YYREEE, per germline (reference sequence). CDR3 residues: CASGRQGPRGYTF. CDR3 sequence (DNA): TGTGCCAGCGGGAGACAGGGACCTCGGGGCTACACCTTC.

This chain links TRBV5-1 with TRBJ2-4; D is possibly TRBD2 (7 bases). Germline CDR1 reads SGHRS; CDR2 reads YFSETQ. Trimming took 4 bases from V and 7 from J, leaving 18 bases between them. The CDR3 contains 15 residues. For the CDR3, the DNA is TGCGCCAGCAGCCCTGGGGGGGGCCAGGGCAACATTCAGTACTTC. It codes for CASSPGGGQGNIQYF.